This TCR beta chain appears in the sequencing data of a study of blood T cells in healthy people across ages. Trimming stripped 3 bases from V and 3 bases from J, with 20 bases between. Germline values: CDR1 SGDLS, CDR2 YYNGEE. The CDR3 contains 17 residues. Study-level findings and limits: Calculation of diversity from one million T cells yielded estimates considered to be underestimates.

It was with a sample-barcoded 5' primer and a J-beta primer mix that a second PCR of roughly 6 to 12 cycles was run. Every cDNA was tagged by a template-switch adaptor with 12 random nucleotides. MiXCR, run by TCRdb on the 5' RACE reads, gives a single entry per CDR3 protein. Of 900,000 to 950,000 distinct CDR3 sequences in the sample, roughly 29% were seen once. Notes on this clonotype: Its antigen is as yet unknown.

The same data also went into a second study, on T cells of mothers and their children. From that study: A few mothers and their six children, all healthy Caucasians, donated.

Sequencing was done on a sample of blood. The rearrangement joins TRBV9 to TRBJ2-3, with no clear D. The clonotype originates from a woman between 40 and 55 years old in good health. CDR3 coding DNA: TGTGCCAGCAGCGCCACATCTAGGGCTGGCCTTACAGATACGCAGTATTTT. Encoded protein: CASSATSRAGLTDTQYF.